This is a list of T cell receptor beta chains from one sample in a study of T cell changes during pregnancy in multiple sclerosis. Some clones are missing from TCRdb's copy, which holds only in-frame ones; the method was immunoSEQ multiplex PCR. The table includes about 38,000 clones, more than 85% detected once. This specimen was CD8+ T cells from peripheral blood mononuclear cells, taken in the third trimester of pregnancy. The receptors come from a female donor with multiple sclerosis, enrolled in a pregnancy study. CDR3s include the opening cysteine and the closing phenylalanine or tryptophan. The order of the fields is V gene, D gene, clone size, J gene, CDR3 DNA, CDR3 protein. D genes are given only for firm matches. Size is stated for part of the rows, as once, few or many counts, or as a class when the clone is expanded.

v_call: TRBV7-9; d_call: NA; clone_size: NA; j_call: TRBJ2-7; cdr3_nt: TGTGCCAGCAGCTTAGGAGAAAACGAGCAGTACTTC; cdr3_aa: CASSLGENEQYF
v_call: TRBV7-9; d_call: TRBD1; clone_size: NA; j_call: TRBJ1-1; cdr3_nt: TGTGCCAGCAGCCCCTGGATAGGGGGCGCGACTGAAGCTTTCTTT; cdr3_aa: CASSPWIGGATEAFF
v_call: TRBV5-1; d_call: NA; clone_size: once; j_call: TRBJ2-2; cdr3_nt: TGCGCCAGCAGCTTGGAATTCGCGTTTAACACCGGGGAGCTGTTTTTT; cdr3_aa: CASSLEFAFNTGELFF
v_call: TRBV6-1; d_call: TRBD1; clone_size: NA; j_call: TRBJ1-1; cdr3_nt: TGTGCCAGCAGTGAATGGGACAGGGTAAATGAGGCTTTCTTT; cdr3_aa: CASSEWDRVNEAFF
v_call: TRBV27; d_call: TRBD1; clone_size: once; j_call: TRBJ1-1; cdr3_nt: TGTGCCAGCAGTTTAGGAAGAGGGGGCCTGGCTTTCTTT; cdr3_aa: CASSLGRGGLAFF
v_call: TRBV6-6; d_call: NA; clone_size: NA; j_call: TRBJ1-1; cdr3_nt: TGTGCCAGCAGTTACCCTTCTGAGGGGAACACTGAAGCTTTCTTT; cdr3_aa: CASSYPSEGNTEAFF
v_call: TRBV10-3; d_call: NA; clone_size: NA; j_call: TRBJ2-1; cdr3_nt: TGTGCCATCAGCCAGGCAGGGTCTAGGAATGAGCAGTTCTTC; cdr3_aa: CAISQAGSRNEQFF
v_call: TRBV27; d_call: NA; clone_size: NA; j_call: TRBJ1-5; cdr3_nt: TGTGCCAGCAGTTTAGGGGGGACGATCCCCCAGCATTTT; cdr3_aa: CASSLGGTIPQHF
v_call: TRBV30; d_call: TRBD1; clone_size: NA; j_call: TRBJ1-2; cdr3_nt: TGTGCCTGGAGTGTACAGGGGATAAGTGGTAGTGGCTACACCTTC; cdr3_aa: CAWSVQGISGSGYTF
v_call: TRBV6-5; d_call: NA; clone_size: once; j_call: TRBJ2-7; cdr3_nt: TGTGCCAGCAGTTCCAACTTGCACTACGAGCAGTACTTC; cdr3_aa: CASSSNLHYEQYF
v_call: TRBV2; d_call: NA; clone_size: few; j_call: TRBJ1-5; cdr3_nt: TGTGCCAGCAGTGAAGTTGGGCCAGGGGTACAGCCCCAGCATTTT; cdr3_aa: CASSEVGPGVQPQHF
v_call: TRBV13; d_call: NA; clone_size: NA; j_call: TRBJ2-1; cdr3_nt: TGTGCCAGCAGCTTAGGGCGCGAACTTGAGCAGTTCTTC; cdr3_aa: CASSLGRELEQFF
v_call: TRBV5-6; d_call: NA; clone_size: NA; j_call: TRBJ2-5; cdr3_nt: TGTGCCAGCAGCTTGGGGTCACAGGGTGTTGCGACCCAGTACTTC; cdr3_aa: CASSLGSQGVATQYF
v_call: TRBV29-1; d_call: NA; clone_size: NA; j_call: TRBJ2-3; cdr3_nt: TGCAGCGTTGAACAGCCAGGGGAGCAGTATTTT; cdr3_aa: CSVEQPGEQYF
v_call: TRBV18; d_call: NA; clone_size: NA; j_call: TRBJ2-3; cdr3_nt: TGTGCCAGCTCAACGGTCGGAGGAGGGTCTAGCACAGATACGCAGTATTTT; cdr3_aa: CASSTVGGGSSTDTQYF
v_call: TRBV5-4; d_call: NA; clone_size: NA; j_call: TRBJ1-2; cdr3_nt: TGTGCCAGCAGCTTGGGGCGGGATGACGCGTTTGGCTACACCTTC; cdr3_aa: CASSLGRDDAFGYTF
v_call: TRBV7-9; d_call: TRBD1; clone_size: NA; j_call: TRBJ1-2; cdr3_nt: TGTGCCAGCAGCCCGGGGACAGACTATGGCTACACCTTC; cdr3_aa: CASSPGTDYGYTF
v_call: TRBV20-1; d_call: NA; clone_size: few; j_call: TRBJ1-2; cdr3_nt: TGCAGTGCTAGAATCGGGTTTGGCTACACCTTC; cdr3_aa: CSARIGFGYTF
v_call: TRBV6-1; d_call: NA; clone_size: NA; j_call: TRBJ2-7; cdr3_nt: TGTGCCAGCAGTAACACCCCCGAGCAGTACTTC; cdr3_aa: CASSNTPEQYF
v_call: TRBV9; d_call: TRBD1; clone_size: NA; j_call: TRBJ2-5; cdr3_nt: TGTGCCAGCAGTCGTACCGGGACAGCAGAAGAGACCCAGTACTTC; cdr3_aa: CASSRTGTAEETQYF
v_call: TRBV10-1; d_call: NA; clone_size: NA; j_call: TRBJ1-3; cdr3_nt: TGCGCCAGCAGCCGGGACTCTGGAAACACCATATATTTT; cdr3_aa: CASSRDSGNTIYF
v_call: TRBV7-9; d_call: NA; clone_size: NA; j_call: TRBJ1-1; cdr3_nt: TGTGCCAGCAGCTTAGGTCCGGACACTGAAGCTTTCTTT; cdr3_aa: CASSLGPDTEAFF
v_call: TRBV5-1; d_call: TRBD1; clone_size: NA; j_call: TRBJ2-2; cdr3_nt: TGCGCCAGCAGCCCCTGGACAGGGTTGGGGACCGGGGAGCTGTTTTTT; cdr3_aa: CASSPWTGLGTGELFF
v_call: TRBV19; d_call: NA; clone_size: NA; j_call: TRBJ2-7; cdr3_nt: TGTGCCAGTAGTATAGTAGGGGGGGACACCTTCTACGAGCAGTACTTC; cdr3_aa: CASSIVGGDTFYEQYF
v_call: TRBV7-9; d_call: TRBD1; clone_size: NA; j_call: TRBJ1-4; cdr3_nt: TGTGCCAGCAGCCCCGGGAACAGGGGGCTGGTCATGGAAAAACTGTTTTTT; cdr3_aa: CASSPGNRGLVMEKLFF
v_call: TRBV9; d_call: NA; clone_size: NA; j_call: TRBJ2-2; cdr3_nt: TGTGCCAGCCAGGGGAACACCGGGGAGCTGTTTTTT; cdr3_aa: CASQGNTGELFF
v_call: TRBV5-4; d_call: TRBD1; clone_size: once; j_call: TRBJ1-1; cdr3_nt: TGTGCCAGCAGCTTGGTGGGGACAGGGGGCTGGAACACTGAAGCTTTCTTT; cdr3_aa: CASSLVGTGGWNTEAFF
v_call: TRBV18; d_call: TRBD1; clone_size: NA; j_call: TRBJ2-3; cdr3_nt: TGTGCCAGCTCACCACAAACGACAGGGGGCCCCACAGATACGCAGTATTTT; cdr3_aa: CASSPQTTGGPTDTQYF
v_call: TRBV6-5; d_call: TRBD1; clone_size: NA; j_call: TRBJ1-1; cdr3_nt: TGTGCCAGCAGAGACAGGGCGGCTGAAGCTTTCTTT; cdr3_aa: CASRDRAAEAFF
v_call: TRBV13; d_call: TRBD2; clone_size: NA; j_call: TRBJ2-3; cdr3_nt: TGTGCCAGCAGCCAGGGTAGCGGGGGAACAGATACGCAGTATTTT; cdr3_aa: CASSQGSGGTDTQYF
v_call: TRBV28; d_call: NA; clone_size: once; j_call: TRBJ2-7; cdr3_nt: TGTGCCAGCAGACCCAGGGGAAACTCCTACGAGCAGTACTTC; cdr3_aa: CASRPRGNSYEQYF
v_call: TRBV9; d_call: TRBD1; clone_size: NA; j_call: TRBJ1-2; cdr3_nt: TGTGCCAGCAGCGTAGCGGGAACCCACGTCATGAGGGACAGGGGGCCGACATCTGCCTACACCTTC; cdr3_aa: CASSVAGTHVMRDRGPTSAYTF
v_call: TRBV6-4; d_call: NA; clone_size: NA; j_call: TRBJ1-3; cdr3_nt: TGTGCCAGCAGTGACGTGGGTCCTGGGAGGCACACCATATATTTT; cdr3_aa: CASSDVGPGRHTIYF
v_call: TRBV4-1; d_call: NA; clone_size: NA; j_call: TRBJ1-1; cdr3_nt: TGCGCCAGCAGCCAAGTTGCCAGGGTGGGATGGACTGAAGCTTTCTTT; cdr3_aa: CASSQVARVGWTEAFF
v_call: TRBV9; d_call: TRBD1; clone_size: once; j_call: TRBJ2-5; cdr3_nt: TGTGCCAGCAACCTGGACAGGGAAGAGACCCAGTACTTC; cdr3_aa: CASNLDREETQYF
v_call: TRBV7-8; d_call: TRBD1; clone_size: NA; j_call: TRBJ1-1; cdr3_nt: TGTGCCAGCAGCTACATATCCGGGACAGGGGGCATGAACACTGAAGCTTTCTTT; cdr3_aa: CASSYISGTGGMNTEAFF
v_call: TRBV9; d_call: TRBD2; clone_size: once; j_call: TRBJ2-2; cdr3_nt: TGTGCCAGCAGCTCTAGCGGGGGGGTACAAACCGGGGAGCTGTTTTTT; cdr3_aa: CASSSSGGVQTGELFF
v_call: TRBV12-5; d_call: NA; clone_size: NA; j_call: TRBJ1-2; cdr3_nt: TGTGCTAGTGGTTTGGGGTGGACAGAGAATGGCTACACCTTC; cdr3_aa: CASGLGWTENGYTF
v_call: TRBV11-1; d_call: NA; clone_size: NA; j_call: TRBJ1-4; cdr3_nt: TGTGCCAGCAGCCCCCCTGAGCGTGAAAAACTGTTTTTT; cdr3_aa: CASSPPEREKLFF
v_call: TRBV5-1; d_call: TRBD1; clone_size: NA; j_call: TRBJ2-1; cdr3_nt: TGCGCCAGCGCGGGACAGGGCTACAATGAGCAGTTCTTC; cdr3_aa: CASAGQGYNEQFF
v_call: TRBV2; d_call: TRBD1; clone_size: NA; j_call: TRBJ1-2; cdr3_nt: TGTGCCAGCCATACAGGGGTTGGCTACACCTTC; cdr3_aa: CASHTGVGYTF
v_call: TRBV18; d_call: TRBD1; clone_size: NA; j_call: TRBJ1-1; cdr3_nt: TGTGCCAGCTCACCGGGACAGAGGAACACTGAAGCTTTCTTT; cdr3_aa: CASSPGQRNTEAFF
v_call: TRBV6-1; d_call: NA; clone_size: NA; j_call: TRBJ1-3; cdr3_nt: TGTGCCAGCAGTGAAGTCGGGGTGAGGGGGAACACCATATATTTT; cdr3_aa: CASSEVGVRGNTIYF
v_call: TRBV6-1; d_call: NA; clone_size: once; j_call: TRBJ1-1; cdr3_nt: TGTGCCAGCAGTGACAGGGTAGAGAACACTGAAGCTTTCTTT; cdr3_aa: CASSDRVENTEAFF
v_call: TRBV9; d_call: TRBD1; clone_size: NA; j_call: TRBJ1-4; cdr3_nt: TGTGCCAGCAGCGGTGGAGGGGGCGATGAAAAACTGTTTTTT; cdr3_aa: CASSGGGGDEKLFF
v_call: TRBV11-2; d_call: NA; clone_size: NA; j_call: TRBJ2-2; cdr3_nt: TGTGCCAGCAGCTTAGTAAGTCGAGCACCGGAGCTGTTTTTT; cdr3_aa: CASSLVSRAPELFF
v_call: TRBV6-4; d_call: TRBD1; clone_size: NA; j_call: TRBJ2-6; cdr3_nt: TGTGCCAGCAGTGGGACAGGGGGCGCTGGGGCCAACGTCCTGACTTTC; cdr3_aa: CASSGTGGAGANVLTF
v_call: TRBV18; d_call: NA; clone_size: NA; j_call: TRBJ2-1; cdr3_nt: TGTGCCAGCTCACCGACGGACAGAGCCTACAATGAGCAGTTCTTC; cdr3_aa: CASSPTDRAYNEQFF
v_call: TRBV11-2; d_call: TRBD1; clone_size: NA; j_call: TRBJ2-3; cdr3_nt: TGTGCCAGCAGCTTGGGTGAGACAGGGGTTTTTACAGATACGCAGTATTTT; cdr3_aa: CASSLGETGVFTDTQYF
v_call: TRBV27; d_call: NA; clone_size: NA; j_call: TRBJ2-1; cdr3_nt: TGTGCCACCCGAGCCCACCGGAGCTCCTACAATGAGCAGTTCTTC; cdr3_aa: CATRAHRSSYNEQFF
v_call: TRBV4-2; d_call: NA; clone_size: NA; j_call: TRBJ2-7; cdr3_nt: TGTGCCAGCAGCCGGGAGGACACCCCATCCTACGAGCAGTACTTC; cdr3_aa: CASSREDTPSYEQYF
v_call: TRBV7-8; d_call: TRBD2; clone_size: NA; j_call: TRBJ2-7; cdr3_nt: TGTGCCAGCAGCTTAGGTTCGGGAGGGCCCTACGAGCAGTACTTC; cdr3_aa: CASSLGSGGPYEQYF
v_call: TRBV7-7; d_call: NA; clone_size: NA; j_call: TRBJ2-7; cdr3_nt: TGTGCTAGCAGCGAGCAAACCGGGACACCCAACGAGCAGTACTTC; cdr3_aa: CASSEQTGTPNEQYF
v_call: TRBV14; d_call: NA; clone_size: NA; j_call: TRBJ2-3; cdr3_nt: TGTGCCAGCAGCCCCAGTACAGATACGCAGTATTTT; cdr3_aa: CASSPSTDTQYF
v_call: TRBV5-6; d_call: TRBD2; clone_size: NA; j_call: TRBJ2-5; cdr3_nt: TGTGCCAGCAGGGGGGGGAACGGGACTGAGGGACCAGAGACCCAGTACTTC; cdr3_aa: CASRGGNGTEGPETQYF